The 23 T cell receptor beta chains below were found in one sample sequenced in a study of blood T cell repertoires in COVID-19. Profiled with immunoSEQ multiplex PCR; TCRdb holds only in-frame clones, not every one. The sample shows about 50,000 clones, 70% to 85% of them seen only once. Sequencing used peripheral blood. Receptors were obtained from a man between 65 and 85 years old with active COVID-19.

The rearrangement uses TRBV5-1 and TRBJ2-7; TRBD1 matches 7 bases. The germline gives CDR1 SGHRS, CDR2 YFSETQ. CDR3 length: 15 residues. The V gene end was trimmed by 0 bases and the J gene end by 5 bases; junction bases not matched to a gene: 8. The CDR3 DNA sequence: TGCGCCAGCAGCTTGGACCGACAGGGTTACCACGAGCAGTACTTC. It codes for CASSLDRQGYHEQYF. Full variable domain (rest looked up from reference TRBV5-1 and TRBJ2-7): KAGVTQTPRYLIKTRGQQVTLSCSPISGHRSVSWYQQTPGQGLQFLFEYFSETQRNKGNFPGRFSGRQFSNSRSEMNVSTLELGDSALYLCASSLDRQGYHEQYFGPGTRLTVT.

The rearrangement uses TRBV7-3 and TRBJ2-1; possibly TRBD2 for D (5 bases). This CDR3 region has 12 residues. In germline, CDR1 is SGHTA, CDR2 FQGTGA. The V end lost 4 bases, the J end lost 7 bases, and 8 bases lay between the germline ends. CDR3 in DNA: TGTGCCAGCAGCTCGTCGGGGAATGAGCAGTTCTTC. Its translation is CASSSSGNEQFF.

The chain joins TRBV7-2 to TRBJ1-6, with a tentative D call TRBD1 (5 bases). The V end lost 5 bases, the J end lost 7 bases, and 12 bases lay between the germline ends. The CDR3 spans 14 residues. The germline V gene encodes CDR1 SGHTA and CDR2 FQGNSA. The CDR3 coding sequence is TGTGCCAGCAGCGAAAGGGGACTCAATTCACCCCTCCACTTT. It yields the protein CASSERGLNSPLHF.

In regard to this clone: One end of the junction fails to match germline, which may point to a read error. The sample contains more than one DNA sequence encoding this CDR3. The chain combines TRBV6-2 or TRBV6-3 with TRBJ1-3; D gene unclear. CDR1 and CDR2 (germline): MNHEY, SVGEGT. The CDR3 is 16 residues long. CDR3 residues: CASSYSRGGTGNTIYF. The CDR3 DNA follows: TGTGCCAGCAGTTACAGTCGGGGAGGAACTGGGAACACCATATATTTT.

The rearrangement uses TRBV7-9 and TRBJ2-3; TRBD2 is a possible D gene (5 bases). Trimming removed 8 bases from V and 2 bases from J, with 11 bases in between. CDR3 length: 13 residues. Germline V lookup: CDR1 SEHNR, CDR2 FQNEAQ (reference sequence). The CDR3 bases are TGTGCCAGCCAGCGGTCTATCACAGATACGCAGTATTTT. Residues: CASQRSITDTQYF.

V usage is TRBV27 and J usage is TRBJ1-2, with a tentative D call TRBD1 (6 bases). Trimming took off 5 bases at V and 8 bases at J, with 18 bases between the two ends. The length of the CDR3 is 14 residues. CDR1 and CDR2 from the germline V gene are MNHEY and SMNVEV (reference sequence). In DNA, the CDR3 is TGTGCCAGCAGTGCGCGCACACAGGGCGGCGGCTACACCTTC. It is translated as CASSARTQGGGYTF.

This chain connects TRBV5-1 to TRBJ1-1, with 8 bases that match TRBD1. Germline V gene data show CDR1 as SGHRS and CDR2 as YFSETQ. CDR3 length: 16 residues. V shed 5 bases, J shed 1 base, and the junction held 10 bases outside the gene matches. The CDR3 sequence: CASRFTTGTGNTEAFF. The CDR3 DNA follows: TGCGCCAGCAGATTCACTACCGGGACAGGGAACACTGAAGCTTTCTTT.

The chain uses TRBV6-1 and TRBJ1-5; TRBD1 matches at 7 bases. Germline assignment: CDR1 MNHNS and CDR2 SASEGT. V trimming: 4 bases; J trimming: 6 bases; junction bases outside the gene matches: 12. The CDR3 extends over 16 amino acids. In DNA, the CDR3 is TGTGCCAGCAGTGGATTTCGGGACAGTGCGGGTCAGCCCCAGCATTTT. This translates into CASSGFRDSAGQPQHF.

This chain connects TRBV5-1 to TRBJ2-5; 8 nucleotides match TRBD1. The germline V gene has CDR1 SGHRS and CDR2 YFSETQ. Unmatched junction bases numbered 9, after V lost 4 bases and J lost 7 bases. The CDR3 is made up of 14 amino acids. CDR3 nucleotide sequence: TGCGCCAGCAGCGTCTGGACAGGGAGTGGGACCCAGTACTTC. Protein sequence: CASSVWTGSGTQYF.

The chain combines TRBV11-2 with TRBJ2-1; D might be TRBD2 (6 bases). Germline V gene lookup returns CDR1 SGHAT and CDR2 FQNNGV. V gave up 1 base and J gave up 5 bases, with 9 bases separating them. CDR3 length: 14 amino acids. The CDR3 here is CASSLVTRDNEQFF. The CDR3 DNA reads as TGTGCCAGCAGCTTAGTGACTAGAGACAATGAGCAGTTCTTC.

This chain links TRBV27 with TRBJ2-4, with a weak D call TRBD1 (5 bases). Deletions cut 1 base from V and 1 base from J, with 8 bases between. This CDR3 contains 15 residues. Germline CDR1 is MNHEY and CDR2 is SMNVEV (reference sequence). CDR3 region: CASSLLGAAKNIQYF. CDR3 DNA sequence: TGTGCCAGCAGTTTATTAGGGGCCGCCAAAAACATTCAGTACTTC.

CDR3: CATSRDKARQGSAGELFF. CDR3 in DNA: TGTGCCACCAGCAGAGATAAAGCGAGACAGGGGTCTGCCGGGGAGCTGTTTTTT. The chain uses TRBV15 and TRBJ2-2, with 8 bases identical to TRBD1. V was clipped by 0 bases and J by 6 bases; unmatched bases: 12. The CDR3 totals 18 residues. Germline V CDR1 and CDR2: LNHNV, YYDKDF (reference sequence).

This clone is categorized as large. The V call is TRBV24-1, the J call TRBJ1-5; D is ambiguous. The V end lost 1 base, the J end lost 4 bases, and 7 bases lay between the germline ends. Germline values: CDR1 KGHDR, CDR2 SFDVKD. The CDR3 loop spans 14 amino acids. The DNA for the CDR3 is TGTGCCACCAGTGATTTATCGGTTAATCAGCCCCAGCATTTT. This encodes CATSDLSVNQPQHF.

The rearrangement joins TRBV7-2 to TRBJ2-3; 10 positions match TRBD1. V was clipped by 6 bases and J by 2 bases; unmatched bases: 5. Germline CDR1 SGHTA, CDR2 FQGNSA. The CDR3 extends over 15 amino acids. The CDR3 here is CASRTGGILTDTQYF. The CDR3 nucleotides are TGTGCCAGCAGGACAGGGGGCATCCTCACAGATACGCAGTATTTT.

The chain links TRBV7-9 to TRBJ2-1; 10 positions match TRBD2. CDR1 is SEHNR and CDR2 is FQNEAQ in the germline V gene (reference sequence). J gave up 6 bases and V 5 bases, and 7 bases lay outside the gene matches. CDR3 length equals 15 residues. For the CDR3, the DNA is TGTGCCAGCAGCCTAGGGACTAGCGATCTCAATGAGCAGTTCTTC. Residues: CASSLGTSDLNEQFF.

This clone was seen only once. The chain is built from TRBV7-8 and TRBJ2-5; 10 bases align to TRBD1. V lost 1 base, J lost 2 bases, and 7 bases stayed unmatched. CDR3 length equals 17 residues. CDR1 is SGHVS and CDR2 is FQNEAQ in the germline V gene. The CDR3 spells CASSLVRTGGRQETQYF. The CDR3 region has the DNA TGTGCCAGCAGCTTAGTTCGGACAGGGGGACGGCAAGAGACCCAGTACTTC.

The rearrangement joins TRBV4-2 to TRBJ1-2, with D perhaps matching TRBD1 (6 bases). CDR1 is LGHNA and CDR2 is YNFKEQ in the germline V gene. Deletions cut 3 bases from V and 4 bases from J, with 18 bases between. This CDR3 is built from 16 residues. The CDR3 DNA sequence: TGTGCCAGCAGCCATTCCCTGGACAGTAATTTCTATGGCTACACCTTC. Amino acid sequence: CASSHSLDSNFYGYTF.

The V call is TRBV5-1, the J call TRBJ2-1; 7 bases line up with TRBD1. The V and J ends lost 3 bases and 8 bases, in that order; junction bases with no gene match: 14. The length of the CDR3 is 16 residues. Germline V gives CDR1 SGHRS, CDR2 YFSETQ. This CDR3 reads CASSSTGDSRLDEQFF. CDR3 nucleotides: TGCGCCAGCAGCTCGACCGGGGACAGCCGTTTGGATGAGCAGTTCTTC. Drawing the rest from reference TRBV5-1 and TRBJ2-1, the complete variable domain is KAGVTQTPRYLIKTRGQQVTLSCSPISGHRSVSWYQQTPGQGLQFLFEYFSETQRNKGNFPGRFSGRQFSNSRSEMNVSTLELGDSALYLCASSSTGDSRLDEQFFGPGTRLTVL.

The chain is built from TRBV5-4 and TRBJ2-2; D may be TRBD2 (6 bases). Per germline, CDR1 SGHNT and CDR2 YYREEE (reference sequence). The CDR3 is made up of 14 amino acids. The germline V and J ends were trimmed by 4 bases and 7 bases, with 14 bases remaining between them. The CDR3: CASSVGGPGGELFF. CDR3 sequence (DNA): TGTGCCAGCAGCGTTGGAGGGCCGGGCGGGGAGCTGTTTTTT.

The chain carries TRBV4-1 and TRBJ2-7, with 8 bases matching TRBD1. The germline gives CDR1 MGHRA, CDR2 YSYEKL. The ends lost 6 bases at V and 2 bases at J; junction bases unmatched: 6. This CDR3 is built from 14 residues. The CDR3 nucleotides read TGCGCCAGCAGTTCACAGGGGGGTGCCTACGAGCAGTACTTC. This gives the protein CASSSQGGAYEQYF.

The chain has TRBV6-5 and TRBJ2-1, with D maybe TRBD1 (9 bases). Per the germline V gene, CDR1 is MNHEY and CDR2 is SVGAGI. The CDR3 is made up of 14 amino acids. V was pared by 7 bases and J by 5 bases, with 15 bases between. In nucleotides, the CDR3 is TGTGCCAGCATAGCGGGACAGGGTAACAATGAGCAGTTCTTC. Translating gives CASIAGQGNNEQFF.

The chain employs TRBV6-5 and TRBJ1-2; 7 nucleotides align to TRBD1. J gave up 2 bases and V 5 bases, and 8 bases lay outside the gene matches. This CDR3 has 15 amino acids. CDR1 is MNHEY, CDR2 SVGAGI, per germline. The CDR3, as DNA: TGTGCCAGCAGTCCCCCGGGAGGGGGCAACTATGGCTACACCTTC. This encodes CASSPPGGGNYGYTF.

This clone was counted only a few times. The genes are TRBV9 and TRBJ2-5, with D possibly TRBD2 on 6 matching bases. The germline V and J ends were trimmed by 4 bases and 3 bases, with 19 bases remaining between them. The germline gives CDR1 SGDLS, CDR2 YYNGEE. The CDR3 has 16 amino acids. CDR3 region: CASSSEVGGPKETQYF. The CDR3 nucleotides are TGTGCCAGCAGCTCAGAGGTCGGGGGACCAAAAGAGACCCAGTACTTC.